The 3 T cell receptor beta chains given below trace back to one sample, sequenced in a study of beta chain features in type 1 diabetes. These receptors lack a known antigen. General study findings and limits: Moderate yet significant TCRB CDR3 shortening was seen in Type 1 diabetes patients in all four CD4+ subsets.

The entirety of the isolated RNA underwent reverse transcription, so expressed TCRB transcripts were sequenced. Libraries were prepared by immunoSEQ multiplex PCR; TCRdb keeps only in-frame clonotypes and omits some of them. The repertoire holds about 640,000 clones, with 12% as singletons. Source material: naive CD4+ T cells from blood. The origin of the receptors is a young man with type 1 diabetes.

The sample holds a few counts of this clone. This chain uses TRBV5-4 with TRBJ2-7, with TRBD1 matching 8 bases. Germline lookup yields CDR1 SGHNT and CDR2 YYREEE (reference sequence). CDR3 length: 12 amino acids. J was trimmed by 9 bases and V by 2 bases; bases with no gene match: 4. The CDR3 sequence: CASSLDRGAQYF. The CDR3 nucleotides are TGTGCCAGCAGCTTAGACAGGGGAGCGCAGTACTTC.

The chain combines TRBV9 with TRBJ2-1; perhaps TRBD2 as D (6 bases). The CDR3 contains 14 residues. The ends were cut back, 0 bases at V and 5 bases at J, with 9 bases in the middle. Germline V lookup: CDR1 SGDLS, CDR2 YYNGEE. The CDR3 bases are TGTGCCAGCAGCGTAGGGCTAGCGAACAATGAGCAGTTCTTC. This translates into CASSVGLANNEQFF.

This clone was detected a few times. This chain links TRBV9 with TRBJ1-2, with D possibly TRBD1 on 5 matching bases. Germline assignment: CDR1 SGDLS and CDR2 YYNGEE. V lost 0 bases and J 8 bases, leaving 14 bases between the germline ends. CDR3 length: 14 residues. As DNA, the CDR3 is TGTGCCAGCAGCGTAGCGGGGGGAACCTTGGGCTACACCTTC. It codes for CASSVAGGTLGYTF.